Listed below are T cell receptor beta chains from one sample, sequenced in a study of cytomegalovirus exposure and HLA in healthy donors. Measured with immunoSEQ multiplex PCR; TCRdb has only the in-frame clones, and not every one. The data hold some 120,000 clones, with 65% to 85% observed a single time. Sequenced sample: PBMCs. These TCRs come from a man in his late teens or twenties in good health and CMV-seropositive. Both conserved end residues are part of each CDR3. The order of the fields is clone size, D gene, V gene, J gene, CDR3 DNA, CDR3 protein. D genes are given only for firm matches. The size of a clone is reported for some rows only, either as once, few or many, or as a class for expanded clones.

clone_size: .
d_call: .
v_call: TRBV5-6
j_call: TRBJ2-1
cdr3_nt: TGTGCCAGCAGCTTGGCCATTGAGGTCTACAATGAGCAGTTCTTC
cdr3_aa: CASSLAIEVYNEQFF

clone_size: .
d_call: .
v_call: TRBV5-1
j_call: TRBJ1-1
cdr3_nt: TGCGCCAGCAGCTTTTTAGGGGGGGGTTTTACTGAAGCTTTCTTT
cdr3_aa: CASSFLGGGFTEAFF

clone_size: .
d_call: .
v_call: TRBV30
j_call: TRBJ2-7
cdr3_nt: TGTGCCTGGATAACAGGGCAGGCAGTCTACGAGCAGTACTTC
cdr3_aa: CAWITGQAVYEQYF

clone_size: .
d_call: .
v_call: TRBV4-3
j_call: TRBJ1-5
cdr3_nt: TGCGCCAGCAGCCAAGTAGCGGGGAGCAATCAGCCCCAGCATTTT
cdr3_aa: CASSQVAGSNQPQHF

clone_size: .
d_call: TRBD2
v_call: TRBV6-5
j_call: TRBJ2-7
cdr3_nt: TGTGCCAGCAGTTCCGGACTAGCGGCCTCCTACGAGCAGTACTTC
cdr3_aa: CASSSGLAASYEQYF

clone_size: .
d_call: .
v_call: TRBV4-3
j_call: TRBJ1-5
cdr3_nt: TGCGCCAGCAGCCCCACAGGGAATAGCAATCAGCCCCAGCATTTT
cdr3_aa: CASSPTGNSNQPQHF

clone_size: .
d_call: TRBD1
v_call: TRBV18
j_call: TRBJ1-4
cdr3_nt: TGTGCCAGCTCTCTACAGACAGGGACAGATGAAAAACTGTTTTTT
cdr3_aa: CASSLQTGTDEKLFF

clone_size: .
d_call: TRBD1
v_call: TRBV19
j_call: TRBJ1-1
cdr3_nt: TGTGCCAGTAGTAACGACCGGACAGGGCAGACTGACACTGAAGCTTTCTTT
cdr3_aa: CASSNDRTGQTDTEAFF

clone_size: .
d_call: .
v_call: TRBV7-2
j_call: TRBJ1-1
cdr3_nt: TGTGCCAGCAGCCCGGCGAGGTGGATGAACACTGAAGCTTTCTTT
cdr3_aa: CASSPARWMNTEAFF

clone_size: .
d_call: TRBD1
v_call: TRBV6-1
j_call: TRBJ2-5
cdr3_nt: TGTGCCAGCATAATTCGAGGGGGCGCTACCCAGTACTTC
cdr3_aa: CASIIRGGATQYF

clone_size: .
d_call: .
v_call: TRBV7-6
j_call: TRBJ1-3
cdr3_nt: TGTGCCAGCACCCGGGGGGGCCTATCTGGAAACACCATATATTTT
cdr3_aa: CASTRGGLSGNTIYF

clone_size: .
d_call: TRBD1
v_call: TRBV7-9
j_call: TRBJ1-1
cdr3_nt: TGTGCCAGCAGCAGTCGGGACAGTCTGAACACTGAAGCTTTCTTT
cdr3_aa: CASSSRDSLNTEAFF

clone_size: .
d_call: TRBD1
v_call: TRBV19
j_call: TRBJ2-2
cdr3_nt: TGTGCCTGCAGAACCGACAGGGAGAACACCGGGGAGCTGTTTTTT
cdr3_aa: CACRTDRENTGELFF

clone_size: .
d_call: TRBD2
v_call: TRBV5-3
j_call: TRBJ2-3
cdr3_nt: TGTGCCAGAAGCGAAGGACCTAGCGGGGGCACAGATACGCAGTATTTT
cdr3_aa: CARSEGPSGGTDTQYF

clone_size: .
d_call: .
v_call: TRBV6-1
j_call: TRBJ2-3
cdr3_nt: TGTGCCAGCAGTGCCGTTAGTACGAACACAGATACGCAGTATTTT
cdr3_aa: CASSAVSTNTDTQYF

clone_size: .
d_call: TRBD1
v_call: TRBV7-8
j_call: TRBJ1-5
cdr3_nt: TGTGCCAGCAGCACTCGGGACAGGGTAGGTCAGCCCCAGCATTTT
cdr3_aa: CASSTRDRVGQPQHF

clone_size: .
d_call: .
v_call: TRBV6-6
j_call: TRBJ1-2
cdr3_nt: TGTGCCAGCAGTTACTCGCCTCACATATCTAACTATGGCTACACCTTC
cdr3_aa: CASSYSPHISNYGYTF

clone_size: .
d_call: TRBD1
v_call: TRBV6-1
j_call: TRBJ1-6
cdr3_nt: TGTGCCAGCAGTGGGATGGACAGGGGCAATTCACCCCTCCACTTT
cdr3_aa: CASSGMDRGNSPLHF

clone_size: .
d_call: .
v_call: TRBV10-2
j_call: TRBJ1-5
cdr3_nt: TGCGCCAGCAGTGTAGAAAATCAGCCCCAGCATTTT
cdr3_aa: CASSVENQPQHF

clone_size: .
d_call: TRBD2
v_call: TRBV6-1
j_call: TRBJ2-3
cdr3_nt: TGTGCCGTCGGAGGGACTAGCGGGGGCACAGATACGCAGTATTTT
cdr3_aa: CAVGGTSGGTDTQYF

clone_size: .
d_call: .
v_call: TRBV18
j_call: TRBJ1-4
cdr3_nt: TGTGCCAGCTCACGGGATTTACAGGGCAGGAAACTGTTTTTT
cdr3_aa: CASSRDLQGRKLFF

clone_size: .
d_call: TRBD1
v_call: TRBV7-2
j_call: TRBJ2-2
cdr3_nt: TGTGCCAGCAGCGCAGAAGGGACAGGCATGAGCGGGGAGCTGTTTTTT
cdr3_aa: CASSAEGTGMSGELFF

clone_size: .
d_call: .
v_call: TRBV2
j_call: TRBJ2-7
cdr3_nt: TGTGCCAGCCGAACCTTGGCAGAGGGCGAGCAGTACTTC
cdr3_aa: CASRTLAEGEQYF

clone_size: .
d_call: .
v_call: TRBV5-6
j_call: TRBJ2-6
cdr3_nt: TGTGCCAGCGCCCGTCGAGCCGGGGCCAACGTCCTGACTTTC
cdr3_aa: CASARRAGANVLTF

clone_size: .
d_call: .
v_call: TRBV30
j_call: TRBJ1-1
cdr3_nt: TGTGCCTGGAGTAAACCCGGTCGGGGCACTGAAGCTTTCTTT
cdr3_aa: CAWSKPGRGTEAFF

clone_size: .
d_call: .
v_call: TRBV5-6
j_call: TRBJ2-1
cdr3_nt: TGTGCCAGCAGCGGAGGGCCCCGAGGGGTCAATGAGCAGTTCTTC
cdr3_aa: CASSGGPRGVNEQFF

clone_size: few
d_call: .
v_call: TRBV19
j_call: TRBJ1-5
cdr3_nt: TGTGCCAGTAGTATAAGCCACTCCGATCAGCCCCAGCATTTT
cdr3_aa: CASSISHSDQPQHF

clone_size: .
d_call: .
v_call: TRBV7-6
j_call: TRBJ2-7
cdr3_nt: TGTGCCAGCAGCTTAGTCGACGGGAACTACGAGCAGTACTTC
cdr3_aa: CASSLVDGNYEQYF

clone_size: .
d_call: TRBD1
v_call: TRBV7-6
j_call: TRBJ1-6
cdr3_nt: TGTGCCAGCAGCGCCCAGAGTCCCGGGACAGGGGGCGGAAGGAATTCACCCCTCCACTTT
cdr3_aa: CASSAQSPGTGGGRNSPLHF

clone_size: few
d_call: .
v_call: TRBV10-3
j_call: TRBJ2-5
cdr3_nt: TGTGCCATCAGGGGTCGCGGGGAGACCCAGTACTTC
cdr3_aa: CAIRGRGETQYF

clone_size: .
d_call: .
v_call: TRBV7-2
j_call: TRBJ2-1
cdr3_nt: TGTGCCAGCAGCTTAGTCACCAACAGTGAGCAGTTCTTC
cdr3_aa: CASSLVTNSEQFF

clone_size: .
d_call: .
v_call: TRBV6-1
j_call: TRBJ2-2
cdr3_nt: TGTGCCAGCAGTGTATCGGGAACCGGGGAGCTGTTTTTT
cdr3_aa: CASSVSGTGELFF

clone_size: once
d_call: TRBD2
v_call: TRBV7-6
j_call: TRBJ2-1
cdr3_nt: TGTGCCAGCAGCCAGAGACTAGCGGACCCATCGGTCTACAATGAGCAGTTCTTC
cdr3_aa: CASSQRLADPSVYNEQFF

clone_size: once
d_call: TRBD1
v_call: TRBV25-1
j_call: TRBJ2-7
cdr3_nt: TGTGCCAGCAGTGCCCTGGAGACAGGGGAGGACGAGCAGTACTTC
cdr3_aa: CASSALETGEDEQYF

clone_size: .
d_call: .
v_call: TRBV27
j_call: TRBJ2-7
cdr3_nt: TGTGCCAGCAGTTTATCGGCGGGGCGCGCCTCCTACGAGCAGTACTTC
cdr3_aa: CASSLSAGRASYEQYF

clone_size: .
d_call: .
v_call: TRBV6-5
j_call: TRBJ2-3
cdr3_nt: TGTGCCAGCAGTTATGCGATCTCGGGCACAGATACGCAGTATTTT
cdr3_aa: CASSYAISGTDTQYF

clone_size: .
d_call: .
v_call: TRBV30
j_call: TRBJ1-5
cdr3_nt: TGTGCCTGGAGGGGGCAGGGGTATCAGCCCCAGCATTTT
cdr3_aa: CAWRGQGYQPQHF

clone_size: .
d_call: .
v_call: TRBV6-5
j_call: TRBJ2-5
cdr3_nt: TGTGCCAGCAGTGGCTTGGGAAGACTAGTACGTACCCAGTACTTC
cdr3_aa: CASSGLGRLVRTQYF

clone_size: .
d_call: TRBD1
v_call: TRBV19
j_call: TRBJ2-2
cdr3_nt: TGTGCCAGTAGTTTGGACAGGGGGAATACCGGGGAGCTGTTTTTT
cdr3_aa: CASSLDRGNTGELFF

clone_size: .
d_call: .
v_call: TRBV6-5
j_call: TRBJ1-5
cdr3_nt: TGTGCCAGCAGTTACTCGAGCATGCAGCCCCAGCATTTT
cdr3_aa: CASSYSSMQPQHF

clone_size: few
d_call: TRBD1
v_call: TRBV2
j_call: TRBJ2-3
cdr3_nt: TGTGCCAGCAGTGAATCGGGACAGGCCTGGGGCACAGATACGCAGTATTTT
cdr3_aa: CASSESGQAWGTDTQYF

clone_size: .
d_call: TRBD2
v_call: TRBV7-9
j_call: TRBJ2-1
cdr3_nt: TGTTCCATGACGGGGCTAGCGGGAGGACTCTCCTACAATGAGCAGTTCTTC
cdr3_aa: CSMTGLAGGLSYNEQFF

clone_size: .
d_call: .
v_call: TRBV18
j_call: TRBJ1-1
cdr3_nt: TGTGCCAGCTCATCAGTCGGGCAGGGCACTGAAGCTTTCTTT
cdr3_aa: CASSSVGQGTEAFF

clone_size: few
d_call: .
v_call: TRBV7-7
j_call: TRBJ1-2
cdr3_nt: TGTGCTAGCAGCCCAACCATTCAAACCCCGACAAGTAAGGGCTACACCTTC
cdr3_aa: CASSPTIQTPTSKGYTF

clone_size: .
d_call: .
v_call: TRBV21-1
j_call: TRBJ2-7
cdr3_nt: TGTGCCAGCAGCAAACAGGGGCCAACCTACGAGCAGTACTTC
cdr3_aa: CASSKQGPTYEQYF

clone_size: .
d_call: TRBD1
v_call: TRBV5-1
j_call: TRBJ2-2
cdr3_nt: TGCGCCAGCAGTTTGAGCGCCGGGACAGGGGGCACCGGGGAGCTGTTTTTT
cdr3_aa: CASSLSAGTGGTGELFF

clone_size: .
d_call: TRBD1
v_call: TRBV11-1
j_call: TRBJ1-4
cdr3_nt: TGTGCCAGCAGCTTAGGGACCGGGACAGCAGATGAAAAACTGTTTTTT
cdr3_aa: CASSLGTGTADEKLFF

clone_size: .
d_call: TRBD1
v_call: TRBV12-5
j_call: TRBJ2-6
cdr3_nt: TGTGCTAGTGGTCAGGACAGGGGGCTGGTCGGGGCCAACGTCCTGACTTTC
cdr3_aa: CASGQDRGLVGANVLTF

clone_size: few
d_call: .
v_call: TRBV7-2
j_call: TRBJ2-7
cdr3_nt: TGTGCCAGCAGCTCGCCGGACAGAGCCTACGAGCAGTACTTC
cdr3_aa: CASSSPDRAYEQYF

clone_size: few
d_call: TRBD1
v_call: TRBV6-1
j_call: TRBJ2-1
cdr3_nt: TGTGCCAGCACCGCCGGGACAGGGTTTTCTAATGAGCAGTTCTTC
cdr3_aa: CASTAGTGFSNEQFF